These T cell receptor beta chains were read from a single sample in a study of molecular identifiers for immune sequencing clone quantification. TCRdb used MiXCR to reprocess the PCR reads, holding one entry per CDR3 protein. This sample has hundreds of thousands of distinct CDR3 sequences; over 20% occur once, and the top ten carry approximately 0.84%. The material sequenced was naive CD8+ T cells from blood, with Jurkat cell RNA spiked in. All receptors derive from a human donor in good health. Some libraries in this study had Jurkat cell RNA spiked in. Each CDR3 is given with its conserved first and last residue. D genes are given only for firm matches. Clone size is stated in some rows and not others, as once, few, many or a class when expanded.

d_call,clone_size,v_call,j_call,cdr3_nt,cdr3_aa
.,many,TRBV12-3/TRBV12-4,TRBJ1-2,TGTGCCAGCAGTCCAGGGAACTATGGCTACACCTTC,CASSPGNYGYTF
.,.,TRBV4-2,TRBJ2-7,TGTGCCAGCAGCCCTCAAGCGTCGGGACTCAGCTCCCACGAGCAGAACTTC,CASSPQASGLSSHEQNF
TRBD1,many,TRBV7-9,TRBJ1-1,TGTGCCAGCAGTTTCGGGACAGGGAGAGAAACTGAAGCTTTCTTT,CASSFGTGRETEAFF
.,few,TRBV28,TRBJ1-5,TGTGCCAGCAGTTTGGAGGGGGAAGGTCCCCGGCATTTT,CASSLEGEGPRHF
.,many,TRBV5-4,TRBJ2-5,TGTGCCAGCAGCTTAGGCGGATGGGAGGACGGGTTCCAAGAGACCCAGTACTTC,CASSLGGWEDGFQETQYF
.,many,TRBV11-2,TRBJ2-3,TGTGCCAGCAGCTTAAACCCTATGTCAGGCACAGATACGCAGTATTTT,CASSLNPMSGTDTQYF
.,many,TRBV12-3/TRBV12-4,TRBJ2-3,TGTGCCAGCAGGGGGGGGTTAGGGGGTACAGATACGCAGTATTTT,CASRGGLGGTDTQYF
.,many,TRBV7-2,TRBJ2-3,TGTGCCAGCAGCTTAGTTCGGGGACGCACAGATACGCAGTATTTT,CASSLVRGRTDTQYF
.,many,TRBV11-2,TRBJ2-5,TGTGCCAGCAGCTTGGGCTCGTCGTCGGAAGAGACCCAGTACTTC,CASSLGSSSEETQYF
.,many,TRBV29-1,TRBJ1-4,TGCAGCGTTGATGTGGGGAGGACTAATGAAAAACTGTTTTTT,CSVDVGRTNEKLFF
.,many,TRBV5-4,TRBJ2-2,TGTGCCAGCAGCGGGCGGGGACAGTCACCAGCGAACACCGGGGAGCTGTTTTTT,CASSGRGQSPANTGELFF
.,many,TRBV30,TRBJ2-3,TGTGCCTGGAGTGTATCGGGGAAGTACACAGATACGCAGTATTTT,CAWSVSGKYTDTQYF
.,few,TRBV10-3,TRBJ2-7,TGTGCCATCAGTGAGTCGTCTGAGATCTTCTACGAGCAGTACTTC,CAISESSEIFYEQYF
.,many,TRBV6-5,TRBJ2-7,TGTGCCAGCAGTTACTCGGGTCTGGGGGCCTACGAGCAGTACTTC,CASSYSGLGAYEQYF
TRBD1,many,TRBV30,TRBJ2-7,TGTGCCTGGACAGGGGGTAGCAACGAGCAGTACTTC,CAWTGGSNEQYF
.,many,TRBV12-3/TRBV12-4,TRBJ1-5,TGTGCCAGCAGTTCACCGGAGCCACATAGCAATCAGCCCCAGCATTTT,CASSSPEPHSNQPQHF
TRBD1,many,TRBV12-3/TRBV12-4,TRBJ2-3,TGTGCCAGCAGTCCGGGACAGGGGGTGACAGATACGCAGTATTTT,CASSPGQGVTDTQYF
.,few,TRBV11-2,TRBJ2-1,TGTGCCAGCAGCTCCCCCGAGGATGCCAACAATGAGCAGTTCTTC,CASSSPEDANNEQFF
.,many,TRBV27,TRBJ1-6,TGTGCCACCAAAAAAATCCACTCACCCCTCCACTTT,CATKKIHSPLHF
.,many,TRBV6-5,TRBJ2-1,TGTGCCAGCAGTTACTCGGGGGGCTTGGGTGAGCAGTTCTTC,CASSYSGGLGEQFF
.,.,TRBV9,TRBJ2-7,TGTGCCAGCAGCCCCGGGGGAGAAACCTACGAGCAGTACTTC,CASSPGGETYEQYF
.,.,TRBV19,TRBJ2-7,TGTGCCAGTAGTATCTCGGGAAGCCACGAGCAGTACTTC,CASSISGSHEQYF
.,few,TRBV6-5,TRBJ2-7,TGTGCCAGCAGTTACGGGCAGGGCAACGAGCGGTACTTC,CASSYGQGNERYF
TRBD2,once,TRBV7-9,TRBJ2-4,TGTGCCGGCAGCCTCGGACTAGCGGGGGGACTTGGCAGCATTCAGTACTTC,CAGSLGLAGGLGSIQYF
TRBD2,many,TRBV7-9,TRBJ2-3,TGTGCCAGCAGCCACCTGCAAGCGGGGAGCTTAGATACGCAGTATTTT,CASSHLQAGSLDTQYF
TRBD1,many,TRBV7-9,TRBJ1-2,TGTGCCAGCAGGGCCGGTGGGACAGGAGCACGGGCTATGGCTTGCACCTTC,CASRAGGTGARAMACTF
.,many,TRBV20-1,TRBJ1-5,TGCAGTGGGGTTACAGAGTTCAATCAGCCCCAGCATTTT,CSGVTEFNQPQHF
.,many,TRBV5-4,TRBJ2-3,TGTGCCAGCACCCACCTCTCGCAGGATACGCAGTATTTT,CASTHLSQDTQYF
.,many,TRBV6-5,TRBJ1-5,TGTGCCAGCAACTATTACATCGGGGGTTCAGGGTTGGGCAATCAGCCCCAGCATTTT,CASNYYIGGSGLGNQPQHF
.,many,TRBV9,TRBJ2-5,TGTGCCAGCAGCCCAGAGTTAGTGCAAGAGACCCAGTACTTC,CASSPELVQETQYF
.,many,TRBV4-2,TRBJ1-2,TGTGCCAGCAGCCAAGGCCTCCTAGGCGACTACACCTTC,CASSQGLLGDYTF
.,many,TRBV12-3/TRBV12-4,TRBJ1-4,TGTGCCAGCAGTTCAGCAGATGAAAAACTGTTTTTT,CASSSADEKLFF
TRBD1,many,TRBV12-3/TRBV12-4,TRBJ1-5,TGTGCCAGCACCGCGGGACAGGGGCCCGTTCCCCAGCATTTT,CASTAGQGPVPQHF
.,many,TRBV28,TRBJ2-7,TGTGCCAGCAGATTGACAGACTACTACGAGCAGTACTTC,CASRLTDYYEQYF
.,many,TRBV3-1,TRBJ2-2,TGTGCCAGCAGACTACAGGGGAACACCGGGGAGCTGTTTTTT,CASRLQGNTGELFF
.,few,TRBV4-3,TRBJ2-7,TGCGCCAGCAGCCAAGATCGTCACAGCACCTACGAGCAGTACTTC,CASSQDRHSTYEQYF
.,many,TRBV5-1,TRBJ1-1,TGCGCCAGCAGCTTGGTTCAGGGGTCTGAAGCTTTCTTT,CASSLVQGSEAFF
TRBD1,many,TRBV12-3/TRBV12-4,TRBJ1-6,TGTGCCAGCAGTTTAAGCCCGACAGGGCTTCCTAATTCACCCCTCCACTTT,CASSLSPTGLPNSPLHF
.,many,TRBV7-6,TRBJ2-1,TGTGCCAGCAGCCAGGGGGGGGATGAGCAGTTCTTC,CASSQGGDEQFF
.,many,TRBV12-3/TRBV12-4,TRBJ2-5,TGTGCCAGCAGTGACCCGGGACTGCAAGAGACCCAGTACTTC,CASSDPGLQETQYF
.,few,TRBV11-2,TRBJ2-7,TGTGCCAGCAGCTTAGTAATTTGGGGGAAGGCCCACGAGCAGTACTTC,CASSLVIWGKAHEQYF
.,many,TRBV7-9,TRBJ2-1,TGTGCCAGCAGCTTAGCCCAGACGTACCTATCGAACAATGAGCAGTTCTTC,CASSLAQTYLSNNEQFF
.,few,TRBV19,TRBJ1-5,TGTGCCAGCTCCTCAGAGGTTAGCAATCAGCCCCAGCATTTT,CASSSEVSNQPQHF
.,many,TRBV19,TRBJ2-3,TGTGCCAGTAGTATTGATGTCGCGGGTTGGGGCACAGATACGCAGTATTTT,CASSIDVAGWGTDTQYF
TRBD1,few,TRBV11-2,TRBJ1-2,TGTGCCAGCAGCCCCCCCATCCCCGAGGCCGCCAGGGGGCGAGGCTACACCTTC,CASSPPIPEAARGRGYTF
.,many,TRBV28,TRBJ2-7,TGTGCCAGCAGTTCTGGGGTTAGCGGACTCTACGAGCAGTACTTC,CASSSGVSGLYEQYF
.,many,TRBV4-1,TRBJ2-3,TGCGCCAGCAGCCAAGAGATATACTCTAGCACAGATACGCAGTATTTT,CASSQEIYSSTDTQYF
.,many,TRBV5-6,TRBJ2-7,TGTGCCAGCAGCTTGAAACAGATTATCTCCTACGAGCAGTACTTC,CASSLKQIISYEQYF
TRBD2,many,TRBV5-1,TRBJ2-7,TGCGCCAGCAGCTTGGGTAGCGGGCAGGGATACTACGAGCAGTACTTC,CASSLGSGQGYYEQYF
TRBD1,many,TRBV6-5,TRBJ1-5,TGTGCCAGCAGTCGGGACAGTACCAATCAGCCCCAGCATTTT,CASSRDSTNQPQHF
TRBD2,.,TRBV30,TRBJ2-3,TGTGCCTGGGAAGATATAGCGGGTGGCGCCGCAGATACGCAGTATTTT,CAWEDIAGGAADTQYF
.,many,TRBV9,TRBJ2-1,TGTGCCAGCAGCGTAGGATCTAGCCGGTCCTACAATGAGCAGTTCTTC,CASSVGSSRSYNEQFF
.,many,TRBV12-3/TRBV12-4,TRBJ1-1,TGTGCCAGCAGTTGGGGGCAGGGGACTGAAGCTTTCTTT,CASSWGQGTEAFF
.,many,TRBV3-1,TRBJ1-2,TGTGCCAGCAGCCCCTGGACGAAAACCTATGGCTACACCTTC,CASSPWTKTYGYTF